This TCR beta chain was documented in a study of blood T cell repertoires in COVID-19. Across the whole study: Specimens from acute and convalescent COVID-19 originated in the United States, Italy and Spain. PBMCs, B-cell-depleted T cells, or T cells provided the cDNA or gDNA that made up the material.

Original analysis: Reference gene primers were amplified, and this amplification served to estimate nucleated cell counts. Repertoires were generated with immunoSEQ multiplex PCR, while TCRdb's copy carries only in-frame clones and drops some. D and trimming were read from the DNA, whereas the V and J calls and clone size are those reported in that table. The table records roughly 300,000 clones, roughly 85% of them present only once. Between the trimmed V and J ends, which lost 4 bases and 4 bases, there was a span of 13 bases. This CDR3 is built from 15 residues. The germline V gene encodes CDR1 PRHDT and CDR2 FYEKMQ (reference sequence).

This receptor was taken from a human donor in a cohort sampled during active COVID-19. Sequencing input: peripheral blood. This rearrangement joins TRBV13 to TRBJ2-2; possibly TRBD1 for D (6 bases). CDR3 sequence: CASSSGQPGTGELFF. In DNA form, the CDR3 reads TGTGCCAGCAGCTCCGGACAGCCGGGCACCGGGGAGCTGTTTTTT.